These T cell receptor beta chains were read from a single sample in a study of cytomegalovirus exposure and HLA in healthy donors. The table came from immunoSEQ multiplex PCR; TCRdb's copy has only in-frame clones and leaves some out. Of roughly 140,000 clones listed, 82% were seen once; the top ten hold 5.5% to 6%. The sample taken for sequencing was PBMCs. The receptors originated from a man aged 25 to 40 in good health and CMV-seropositive. Each CDR3 is given with its conserved first and last residue.

v_gene | CDR3aa
TRBV6-5 | CASSPRTSSNQPQHF
TRBV7-8 | CASGGGLAVYEQYF
TRBV5-6 | CASSGTESNQPQHF
TRBV4-1 | CASSQDHLGSEGDTQYF
TRBV10-3 | CAISEGQDRYGYTF
TRBV7-9 | CASSLNQGAGGYTF
TRBV7-9 | CSSSPYGGEFYEQYF
TRBV27 | CASRPDRGVGSPLHF
TRBV5-1 | CASSPRGGGTLYEQYF
TRBV7-2 | CASSLDRRQGPTF
TRBV2 | CASSQTGRGISGANVLTF
TRBV6-5 | CASRQADNYGYTF
TRBV11-2 | CASSPRDRGFVNTEAFF